This T cell receptor beta chain was captured in a study of regulatory T cells in long-lasting Graves disease. Whole-study findings and limits: Whereas new patients shared 870 or so public clonotypes, persistent patients shared more, at 2,500 to 3,500. Persistent Graves' patients possessed reduced TCR diversity relative to recently diagnosed ones. When disease was persistent, TRBV28, TRBJ1-2 and TRBJ2-5 were the favored segments.

Arm-PCR with iRepertoire HTBI primers amplified the CDR3 regions for these TCR beta libraries. In the authors' workflow: Throughout the samples, researchers identified roughly 59 TRBV and around 15 TRBJ segments. One entry per CDR3 protein results from TCRdb running MiXCR on the multiplex PCR reads. TCRdb, not the authors, supplied the V and J calls. Of almost 350,000 distinct CDR3 sequences detected, around 20% appear once; the ten largest clones hold 25% to 35%. This clonotype appeared many times. The target antigen is unknown. Time point indicated: persistent/refractory GD, antithyroid drugs over 5 years with positive TRAb. PBMC RNA served as the TCR library source. V was pared by 5 bases and J by 12 bases, with 16 bases between. The CDR3 covers 13 residues. Germline loops: CDR1 SGHTA, CDR2 FQGNSA.

This chain links TRBV7-2 with TRBJ1-4; D is uncertain. The material was peripheral blood mononuclear cells (PBMCs), obtained when the disease was refractory, from a patient treated with antithyroid drugs. The sequence was obtained from a female donor with Graves disease. The CDR3 protein is CASSPRIDGELFF. CDR3 nucleotides: TGTGCCAGCAGCCCCAGAATTGACGGGGAACTGTTTTTT.